The 24 T cell receptor beta chains in this list originate from one sample, sequenced in a study of identical twins. MiXCR, applied by TCRdb to the 5' RACE reads, yields one record per CDR3 protein. The table shows about 690,000 distinct CDR3 sequences, with roughly 6% occurring only once. Specimen: naive T cells sorted from blood. These receptor sequences come from a young man in good health.

This clonotype was detected ten times or more. V gene TRBV12-3 or TRBV12-4 combines with J gene TRBJ2-7, with D possibly being TRBD1 (6 bases). This CDR3 has 14 residues. V was trimmed by 3 bases and J by 4 bases, leaving 13 bases between them. The CDR3 is CASSFQGRRYEQYF. The CDR3 region has the DNA TGTGCCAGCAGTTTTCAGGGGCGACGTTACGAGCAGTACTTC.

This clonotype was seen many times. This chain's CDR3 is CSAKGTADTQYF. The CDR3 DNA reads as TGCAGTGCCAAAGGGACAGCCGATACGCAGTATTTT. This rearrangement joins TRBV20-1 to TRBJ2-3; the match to TRBD1 covers 7 bases. Trimming took 6 bases from V and 6 from J; bases not matched to a gene: 6. The CDR3 consists of 12 residues. The germline CDR1 and CDR2 sequences are DFQATT and SNEGSKA (reference sequence).

This clonotype was counted many times. The chain links TRBV29-1 to TRBJ2-2; D gene uncertain. There are 13 residues in the CDR3. Looked up from germline, CDR1 is SQVTM and CDR2 is ANQGSEA. V was shortened by 2 bases and J by 0 bases, with 4 bases between the two germline ends. CDR3 amino acids: CSVEHPNTGELFF. CDR3 in DNA: TGCAGCGTTGAACACCCGAACACCGGGGAGCTGTTTTTT.

The rearrangement links TRBV5-1 to TRBJ1-3; D is possibly TRBD1 (6 bases). V was clipped by 4 bases and J by 0 bases, with 11 bases between them. This CDR3 spans 15 amino acids. Germline V lookup: CDR1 SGHRS, CDR2 YFSETQ. The CDR3 DNA is TGCGCCAGCAGCAACAACAGGGACTCTGGAAACACCATATATTTT. This sequence encodes CASSNNRDSGNTIYF.

This clonotype was observed a few times. V is TRBV20-1 and J is TRBJ2-3; a weak D match, TRBD2 (6 bases). V lost 6 bases and J 2 bases, leaving 18 bases between the germline ends. Germline CDR1 reads DFQATT; CDR2 reads SNEGSKA (reference sequence). CDR3 length: 15 residues. The CDR3 coding sequence is TGCAGTGCCCAGGCACTAGCCGTTAACACAGATACGCAGTATTTT. The encoded protein is CSAQALAVNTDTQYF.

The sample holds many counts of this clonotype. V is TRBV29-1 and J is TRBJ2-5, with 7 bases that match TRBD1. This CDR3 comprises 12 residues. V lost 6 bases to trimming and J lost 3 bases; unmatched junction nucleotides: 4. Germline V gene lookup returns CDR1 SQVTM and CDR2 ANQGSEA. CDR3 bases: TGCAGCGTGCCCGGGACAGAAGAGACCCAGTACTTC. Translation gives CSVPGTEETQYF.

This clonotype has a count of ten or more. The chain is built from TRBV20-1 and TRBJ2-1; 7 bases are shared with TRBD2. The CDR3 length is 13 residues. Germline CDR1 DFQATT, CDR2 SNEGSKA (reference sequence). The J segment lost 3 bases and the V segment lost 3 bases, leaving 2 bases of the junction unmatched. In DNA, the CDR3 is TGCAGTGCTAGCGGGAGGAACTACAATGAGCAGTTCTTC. Translating it yields CSASGRNYNEQFF.

This clonotype has ten or more counts. The chain employs TRBV12-3 or TRBV12-4 and TRBJ1-5; 8 bases line up with TRBD1. V was clipped by 3 bases and J by 5 bases; unmatched bases: 3. This CDR3 region has 14 residues. The CDR3 DNA reads TGTGCCAGCAGTTTTGGACAGGGTCATCAGCCCCAGCATTTT. It codes for CASSFGQGHQPQHF.

This clonotype was seen more than once but under ten times. The CDR3 is CASSGHPEYEQYF. CDR3 sequence (DNA): TGTGCCAGCAGCGGACATCCGGAGTACGAGCAGTACTTC. J is TRBJ2-7 and V is TRBV6-6, with D tentatively TRBD1 (5 bases). Trimming stripped 6 bases from V and 4 bases from J, with 13 bases between. The germline CDR1 and CDR2 sequences are MNHNY and SVGAGI (reference sequence). This CDR3 contains 13 residues.

The genes are TRBV5-4 and TRBJ2-5; a weak D match, TRBD1 (5 bases). V was trimmed by 4 bases and J by 5 bases, leaving 18 bases between them. This CDR3 contains 15 residues. Germline loops: CDR1 SGHNT, CDR2 YYREEE (reference sequence). DNA of the CDR3: TGTGCCAGCAGCGGACATGGTGCAGGCATTGAGACCCAGTACTTC. Translating it yields CASSGHGAGIETQYF.

This clonotype was seen many times. This sequence joins TRBV20-1 and TRBJ2-7; weak D call: TRBD2 (5 bases). The CDR3 consists of 12 residues. Trimming removed 5 bases from V and 3 bases from J, with 11 bases in between. Germline lookup yields CDR1 DFQATT and CDR2 SNEGSKA (reference sequence). CDR3 protein: CSAGRTGYEQYF. DNA of the CDR3: TGCAGTGCTGGAAGGACTGGCTACGAGCAGTACTTC.

This clonotype came up many times. The chain uses TRBV12-3 or TRBV12-4 and TRBJ2-1; no reliable D call. The V and J ends lost 4 bases and 10 bases respectively, with 11 bases between them. The CDR3 sequence is 12 residues long. The CDR3 reads CASSYLADEQFF. CDR3 nucleotides: TGTGCCAGCAGTTATTTGGCGGACGAGCAGTTCTTC.

The chain is built from TRBV7-6 and TRBJ2-7; either TRBD1 or TRBD2 may supply D (5 bases each). Germline V CDR1 and CDR2: SGHVS, FNYEAQ. The CDR3 contains 15 residues. The V end was cut by 5 bases, the J end by 4 bases, with 18 bases between. As DNA, the CDR3 is TGTGCCAGCAGCCTCCGGGACGGATTGGAATACGAGCAGTACTTC. Encoded protein: CASSLRDGLEYEQYF.

This clonotype showed up many times. The chain has TRBV29-1 and TRBJ2-5; D gene unclear. V shed 5 bases and J shed 2 bases, with 6 bases lying between them. The CDR3 covers 11 residues. Germline V lookup: CDR1 SQVTM, CDR2 ANQGSEA. The DNA of the CDR3 is TGCAGCGTTAACAGTCAAGAGACCCAGTACTTC. It encodes CSVNSQETQYF.

This clonotype was counted ten times or more. This chain connects TRBV6-1 to TRBJ2-1; D is unclear. CDR1 and CDR2 (germline): MNHNS, SASEGT. Trimming removed 6 bases from V and 10 bases from J, with 16 bases in between. The CDR3 is made up of 13 amino acids. The CDR3 loop is CASSEVFGMEQFF. The CDR3 DNA reads TGTGCCAGCAGCGAGGTTTTCGGTATGGAGCAGTTCTTC.

The chain uses TRBV10-3 and TRBJ2-7; D uncertain. The CDR3 length is 13 residues. Per the germline V gene, CDR1 is ENHRY and CDR2 is SYGVKD. V lost 8 bases and J 6 bases, leaving 17 bases between the germline ends. CDR3 bases: TGTGCCATCCGTACGGGCCAGGTGGGCGAGCAGTACTTC. It yields the protein CAIRTGQVGEQYF.

The chain carries TRBV20-1 and TRBJ2-1; D not resolved. Germline CDR1 DFQATT, CDR2 SNEGSKA (reference sequence). Trimming took off 0 bases at V and 10 bases at J, with 10 bases between the two ends. The CDR3 is 12 residues long. In DNA form, the CDR3 reads TGCAGTGCTAGAGATCCCCTAGAAGAGCAGTTCTTC. Its translation is CSARDPLEEQFF.

This clonotype was detected ten times or more. The chain links TRBV6-1 to TRBJ1-2; tentatively, D is TRBD1 (5 bases). Between the trimmed V and J ends, which lost 0 bases and 2 bases, there was a span of 7 bases. CDR1 is MNHNS and CDR2 is SASEGT in the germline V gene. CDR3 length: 14 residues. The CDR3 loop is CASSEAKGNYGYTF. In DNA, the CDR3 is TGTGCCAGCAGTGAAGCAAAGGGGAACTATGGCTACACCTTC.

This clonotype was found many times. The CDR3 DNA reads as TGCAGTGCTAGATCCGGGGGCCGAAATCAGCCCCAGCATTTT. Protein product: CSARSGGRNQPQHF. The rearrangement joins TRBV20-1 to TRBJ1-5; D perhaps matches TRBD1 (6 bases). With 2 bases removed from V and 4 bases from J, the gap between germline ends came to 12 bases. The CDR3 sequence is 14 residues long. Germline CDR1 is DFQATT and CDR2 is SNEGSKA (reference sequence).

This clonotype was seen repeatedly, ten times or more. V gene TRBV2 combines with J gene TRBJ2-7, with D perhaps TRBD1 (6 bases). V lost 5 bases to trimming and J lost 3 bases, with 14 bases between them. CDR1 is SNHLY, CDR2 FYNNEI, per germline. The CDR3 runs 14 residues. CDR3 nucleotides: TGTGCCAGCAGTAGGGACACCGACCTCTACGAGCAGTACGTC. It yields the protein CASSRDTDLYEQYV.

This clonotype was seen only a few times. This chain uses TRBV15 with TRBJ2-5; D gene ambiguous. The CDR3 contains 13 residues. The ends were cut back, 2 bases at V and 5 bases at J, with 9 bases in the middle. Germline lookup yields CDR1 LNHNV and CDR2 YYDKDF (reference sequence). The CDR3 DNA reads as TGTGCCACCAGCAGAAGGACCGCTGAGACCCAGTACTTC. Amino acids: CATSRRTAETQYF.

This clonotype has a handful of counts. This sequence joins TRBV27 and TRBJ1-6; D is uncertain. The germline V and J ends were trimmed by 3 bases and 10 bases, with 7 bases remaining between them. This CDR3 spans 12 amino acids. Germline CDR1 MNHEY, CDR2 SMNVEV (reference sequence). The CDR3 region has the DNA TGTGCCAGCAGTTTGCTCGGGTCACCCCTCCACTTT. Protein: CASSLLGSPLHF.

This clonotype has ten or more counts. The V gene is TRBV3-1, the J gene TRBJ2-1; D unresolved. The V end was cut by 4 bases, the J end by 6 bases, with 4 bases between. The CDR3 is made up of 11 amino acids. Germline CDR1 LGHDT, CDR2 YNNKEL (reference sequence). The CDR3 loop is CASSRTNEQFF. CDR3 coding DNA: TGTGCCAGCAGCCGTACCAATGAGCAGTTCTTC.

Turning to this clonotype: Sequence at one end of the junction differs from germline and may be a read error. V usage is TRBV2 and J usage is TRBJ2-1, with D possibly matching TRBD2 (6 bases). CDR1 and CDR2 from the germline V gene are SNHLY and FYNNEI. The CDR3 loop spans 15 amino acids. The CDR3, as DNA: TGTGCCAGCAGGGAAGACCCGGGGAGGTACAATGAGCAGTTCTTC. This gives the protein CASREDPGRYNEQFF.